The 3 T cell receptor beta chains below all came from one sample that was sequenced in a study of blood T cell repertoires in COVID-19. TCRdb keeps only in-frame clones here, not all; method: immunoSEQ multiplex PCR. The sample holds under 60,000 clones, about 83% seen once. Specimen: peripheral blood. The source of these receptors is a human donor in a cohort sampled during active COVID-19.

V usage is TRBV19 and J usage is TRBJ2-1; 8 nucleotides line up with TRBD1. CDR1 is LNHDA, CDR2 SQIVND, per germline (reference sequence). The CDR3 runs to 16 residues. The ends lost 5 bases at V and 3 bases at J; junction bases unmatched: 9. The CDR3 spells CASSPRTGTGYNEQFF. The CDR3 DNA sequence: TGTGCCAGTAGTCCAAGGACAGGGACGGGCTACAATGAGCAGTTCTTC.

This clone appeared a few times. The chain carries TRBV6-5 and TRBJ1-6, with D tentatively TRBD1 (5 bases). The CDR3 covers 14 residues. Germline V lookup: CDR1 MNHEY, CDR2 SVGAGI. The V gene lost 3 bases and the J gene lost 9 bases, with 12 bases spanning the gap. In DNA form, the CDR3 reads TGTGCCAGCAGTTATGATGTGGGGGGTTCACCCCTCCACTTT. Its protein is CASSYDVGGSPLHF.

This chain joins TRBV15 and TRBJ2-5, with a possible D match to TRBD2 (6 bases). This CDR3 comprises 13 residues. In germline, CDR1 is LNHNV, CDR2 YYDKDF (reference sequence). Deletions cut 8 bases from V and 1 base from J, with 11 bases between. Written as DNA, the CDR3 is TGTGCCACCCGGAGGGACGTCCAAGAGACCCAGTACTTC. Translating gives CATRRDVQETQYF.